The entry that follows covers one T cell receptor beta chain sequence. Its matching antigen is unknown. The germline V and J ends were trimmed by 0 bases and 1 base, with 10 bases remaining between them. The CDR3 is 15 residues long. CDR1 is SGHRS, CDR2 YFSETQ, per germline. This record belongs to a study of T cell responses to AZD1222 COVID-19 vaccine. Here immunoSEQ multiplex PCR was the method, and the copy in TCRdb shows in-frame clones only, minus some. In the table there are some 180,000 clones, roughly 94% of which are singletons. Study findings and constraints: Clonal diversity may have been underestimated in mostly white British donors. Per reports, nearly half of all spike-specific TCRs target regions that are unmutated in variants.

This TCR was recovered from an adult who received the AZD1222 COVID-19 vaccine. The genes are TRBV5-1 and TRBJ1-1, with a possible D match to TRBD1 (6 bases). The specimen was peripheral blood, collected 28 days after the second AZD1222 dose. CDR3 DNA sequence: TGCGCCAGCAGCTTGGCCGGGGGCACGAACACTGAAGCTTTCTTT. Residues: CASSLAGGTNTEAFF.